This section outlines one T cell receptor beta chain sequence together with its context. There is no known antigen for this receptor. The sample holds no much larger clone one base away, and base qualities are not on file. This specimen comes from a study of siplizumab effects on memory and regulatory T cells (dated by TCRdb to between 2018 and 2020). Some background on the complete study: The study looked at the effect of siplizumab, an anti-CD2 antibody, on alloreactive T-cell subsets in allogeneic mixed lymphocyte reactions made from human PBMCs.

General study outcomes and caveats: Unstimulated naive T cells appeared more diverse than memory T cells, and naive cells seemed to contribute substantially to the alloresponse. Sequences below about 10^-5 frequency were poorly captured, so only a minor fraction of alloreactive clones could be mapped to unstimulated subsets. Whether proliferating Tregs from siplizumab cultures were suppressive was not functionally confirmed. In reactions with siplizumab, an average of 68.8% of mappable alloreactive CD4+ clones were Treg-derived, compared with roughly 30% in control reactions. About 80-97% of proliferating CD4+ or CD8+ clones could not be given a naive or memory phenotype. The cumulative frequency of alloreactive sequences that could be traced back to unstimulated CD4+ memory T cells was significantly reduced by siplizumab.

According to the germline V gene, CDR1 reads LGHNA and CDR2 reads YNFKEQ. The CDR3 sequence holds 14 residues, the cysteine and phenylalanine included. The sequence is cut down to CDR3 DNA, 42 bases in frame from base 1. V was cut back by 1 base and J by 3 bases, leaving a gap of 7 bases between them. Sorted unstimulated T cells and proliferating T cells recovered from mixed lymphocyte reactions were subjected to TCRbeta CDR3 sequencing. Fresh whole blood from about 9 HLA-typed healthy donors was used as the source from which PBMCs were isolated. To map where alloreactive clones came from, unstimulated CD4+ regulatory T cells were FACS-sorted. Receptors were amplified or captured by the immunoSEQ multiplex PCR assay. Each sample had 9 x 10^4 or so TCR templates assayed by the deep sequencing platform. Genomic DNA extracted from sorted T cells was used for TCRbeta CDR3 sequencing. As for the authors' bioinformatics: The R programming language was used for clonal analysis of TCRbeta CDR3 data. Alloreactive CD4+ and CD8+ clones were defined by comparing unstimulated samples with post-reaction CFSE-low samples. Regulatory or non-regulatory origin was assigned to alloreactive CD4+ clones by matching of sequences to sorted unstimulated Treg and non-Treg repertoires. TCRdb obtained this table from immuneACCESS and retained in-frame rearrangements with V and J assigned. These tables miss some clones; where compared with another copy, unresolved V genes account for less than half of the shortfall, and the remainder is unexplained. For V, J and clone size, that table is used; D and trimming come from the DNA. In this sample the table shows roughly 82,000 clones, around 90% of which occur a single time. Jointly, the top ten make up under 2% of the sample.

Sequenced material: Tregs sorted from blood. This TCR came from a human donor in good health. The V and J genes are TRBV4-2 and TRBJ2-1; a tentative D match to TRBD2 spans 6 bases. Here is the DNA: TGTGCCAGCAGCCAAGGTAGCGGCTACAATGAGCAGTTCTTC. Translated, it gives CASSQGSGYNEQFF.